What follows is one T cell receptor beta chain and its context. Its antigen is not identified. This sample is part of a study of breast tumors, draining lymph nodes, adjacent tissues. The lymph nodes were axillary draining lymph nodes from breast cancer patients. TCRdb ran MiXCR on the multiplex PCR reads and lists one entry per CDR3 protein. Of some 140,000 distinct CDR3 sequences listed, about a fifth are singletons. Points from the study as a whole: Findings are consistent with lymph node origin and intratumoral expansion of most tumor T cells. Tumors had less TCR diversity than lymph nodes, more than nontumor tissue. Luminal-like breast cancer showed significantly greater tumor-nontumor repertoire similarity than basal-like breast cancer did. Tumor T cell lymph node origin was a supported hypothesis, not proven.

The specimen was axillary lymph node tissue. The TCR sequence derives from a female donor with breast cancer. Some clones in this sample may be carry-over from other donors' samples.

CDR3 residues: CASSLAPPSRNTDTQYF. The CDR3 region has the DNA TGTGCCAGCAGCTTAGCCCCCCCTAGCAGAAACACAGATACGCAGTATTTT. This rearrangement joins TRBV11-3 to TRBJ2-3; the D gene is possibly TRBD2 (5 bases). This CDR3 comprises 17 residues. V lost 1 base to trimming and J lost 2 bases, with 16 bases between them. Germline CDR1 is SGHNT and CDR2 is YENEEA.